One sample yielded the 28 T cell receptor beta chains listed below, sequenced in a study of radiotherapy plus CTLA-4 blockade in lung cancer (dated by TCRdb to the late 2010s). Library preparation used the immunoSEQ multiplex PCR assay. Not all clones reach the TCRdb copy of this immuneACCESS table, which keeps in-frame sequences only. Checked studies attribute under half of the gap to unresolved V genes and leave the rest unexplained. The sample includes roughly 54,000 clones, with around four fifths observed a single time. In total, the top ten clones hold 4% to 5.5% of the sample. Sequences were derived from peripheral blood, sampled from a patient treated with radiotherapy plus ipilimumab. The receptors originated from a human donor with non-small cell lung cancer whose response to radiotherapy plus ipilimumab could not be evaluated.

On this clone itself: The junction differs from germline at one of its ends, possibly a read error. The rearrangement uses TRBV27 and TRBJ1-5; D may be TRBD1 (6 bases). The CDR3 length is 14 residues. Germline CDR1 MNHEY, CDR2 SMNVEV (reference sequence). DNA of the CDR3: TGTGCCAGCAGGCCACAGGGTAGCAATCGGCCCCAGCATTTT. The encoded protein is CASRPQGSNRPQHF.

This clone was detected only a few times. The rearrangement links TRBV5-6 to TRBJ2-3; 7 bases are shared with TRBD2. CDR1 SGHDT and CDR2 YYEEEE come from the germline V gene. The CDR3 has 18 amino acids. The J segment lost 0 bases and the V segment lost 3 bases, leaving 13 bases of the junction unmatched. As DNA, the CDR3 is TGTGCCAGCAGCTCTACAGTTCTAGCGGATTCTAGCACAGATACGCAGTATTTT. Its protein is CASSSTVLADSSTDTQYF. Supplemented by reference TRBV5-6 and TRBJ2-3, the full variable domain reads DAGVTQSPTHLIKTRGQQVTLRCSPKSGHDTVSWYQQALGQGPQFIFQYYEEEERQRGNFPDRFSGHQFPNYSSELNVNALLLGDSALYLCASSSTVLADSSTDTQYFGPGTRLTVL.

In this sample, this clone turned up a few times. The rearrangement uses TRBV28 and TRBJ2-1, with 7 bases aligning to TRBD1. CDR1 is MDHEN, CDR2 SYDVKM, per germline. CDR3 size: 16 residues. Trimming took 5 bases from V and 4 from J; bases not matched to a gene: 11. Written as DNA, the CDR3 is TGTGCCAGCAGTCTAGGGTCGCAGGGGGTTTACAATGAGCAGTTCTTC. Translating gives CASSLGSQGVYNEQFF.

The chain couples TRBV5-8 to TRBJ1-1; tentatively, D is TRBD1 (5 bases). Germline V gene data show CDR1 as SGHTS and CDR2 as YDEGEE. The germline V and J ends were trimmed by 2 bases and 0 bases, with 8 bases remaining between them. This CDR3 is built from 14 residues. The CDR3 coding sequence is TGTGCCAGCAGCTTTGGGGGGGTGAACACTGAAGCTTTCTTT. It is translated as CASSFGGVNTEAFF.

This chain links TRBV29-1 with TRBJ2-1, with D maybe TRBD2 (5 bases). V was trimmed by 7 bases and J by 9 bases, leaving 16 bases between them. This CDR3 is built from 12 residues. Germline V gene sequence: CDR1 SQVTM, CDR2 ANQGSEA. For the CDR3, the DNA is TGCAGCGCGGAGGTCCCTTGGGGTGAGCAGTTCTTC. Translated: CSAEVPWGEQFF.

The chain uses TRBV7-2 and TRBJ2-2; TRBD2 matches at 8 bases. Germline V gives CDR1 SGHTA, CDR2 FQGNSA. Germline trimming cut 5 bases from V and 5 bases from J; bases unmatched to any gene: 4. The CDR3 covers 14 residues. The DNA of the CDR3 is TGTGCCAGCAGCGACGGGAGGGGGACCGGGGAGCTGTTTTTT. As protein: CASSDGRGTGELFF.

This clone was recorded only once. The genes are TRBV5-6 and TRBJ2-7, with 7 bases aligning to TRBD2. This CDR3 has 13 residues. V gave up 2 bases and J gave up 2 bases; unmatched junction bases: 1. Looked up from germline, CDR1 is SGHDT and CDR2 is YYEEEE. The CDR3 sequence: CASSLGTTYEQYF. CDR3 bases: TGTGCCAGCAGCTTAGGGACTACCTACGAGCAGTACTTC.

The chain is built from TRBV21-1 and TRBJ2-1; whether TRBD2, the table's D call, matches the DNA was not checked. TRBV21-1 is classified as a pseudogene. The CDR3 has 16 amino acids. For the CDR3, the DNA is TGTGCCAGCAGCAAACCGTTGCGGGAACGGTCCAATGAGCAGTTCTTC. This sequence encodes CASSKPLRERSNEQFF.

The V call is TRBV9, the J call TRBJ2-1, with 13 bases aligning to TRBD2. The CDR3 totals 18 residues. CDR1 is SGDLS, CDR2 YYNGEE, per germline. V gave up 3 bases and J gave up 3 bases; unmatched junction bases: 9. Here the CDR3 DNA reads TGTGCCAGCAGCGGGACTAGCGGGAGTACTCCACTCTACAATGAGCAGTTCTTC. Translated: CASSGTSGSTPLYNEQFF.

The chain recombines TRBV7-3 with TRBJ1-1; TRBD1 is a possible D gene (6 bases). Trimming took 3 bases from V and 3 from J, leaving 11 bases between them. The CDR3 is 14 residues long. CDR1 and CDR2 from the germline V gene are SGHTA and FQGTGA. The CDR3 protein is CASSFTGSDTEAFF. As DNA, the CDR3 is TGTGCCAGCAGCTTTACAGGGTCGGACACTGAAGCTTTCTTT.

The rearrangement links TRBV7-9 to TRBJ2-5, with 11 bases that match TRBD2. The CDR3 runs to 15 residues. Trimming removed 5 bases from V and 5 bases from J; junction bases left unmatched: 7. Looked up from germline, CDR1 is SEHNR and CDR2 is FQNEAQ (reference sequence). The CDR3: CASSPLAGDAETQYF. The CDR3 DNA is TGTGCCAGCAGCCCACTAGCGGGGGACGCGGAGACCCAGTACTTC.

This clone was observed a single time. The J gene is TRBJ1-5, the V gene TRBV15, with D unresolved. Germline V gives CDR1 LNHNV, CDR2 YYDKDF (reference sequence). The CDR3 runs 15 residues. Trimming pared 0 bases from V and 1 base from J, leaving 7 bases between. The CDR3 DNA sequence: TGTGCCACCAGCAGAGATGCGACAAGCAATCAGCCCCAGCATTTT. Its protein is CATSRDATSNQPQHF.

The rearrangement links TRBV19 to TRBJ2-4, with 10 bases lining up with TRBD2. The CDR3 totals 14 residues. Germline trimming cut 4 bases from V and 9 bases from J; bases unmatched to any gene: 6. CDR1 is LNHDA and CDR2 is SQIVND in the germline V gene (reference sequence). Here the CDR3 reads CASSTGTSDGIQYF. For the CDR3, the DNA is TGTGCCAGTAGTACCGGGACTAGCGACGGCATTCAGTACTTC.

The chain has TRBV9 and TRBJ2-2; 10 bases are a match to TRBD2. Germline V gives CDR1 SGDLS, CDR2 YYNGEE. The trim removed 4 bases at V and 4 bases at J, leaving 19 bases unmatched. The CDR3 totals 20 residues. The CDR3 DNA sequence: TGTGCCAGCAGCCCGAATACGGGACTAGCGACCCCTAATTTCACCGGGGAGCTGTTTTTT. It codes for CASSPNTGLATPNFTGELFF.

The chain couples TRBV28 to TRBJ1-6; 9 positions match TRBD1. This CDR3 is built from 14 residues. Losses at the gene ends were 6 bases for V and 9 bases for J; bases not matched to a gene: 6. Germline-derived CDR1 and CDR2 are MDHEN and SYDVKM. The CDR3 reads CASRKDRGVSPLHF. In DNA, the CDR3 is TGTGCCAGCAGAAAGGACAGGGGAGTTTCACCCCTCCACTTT.

The chain uses TRBV6-4 and TRBJ2-1, with 14 bases lining up with TRBD2. Germline V CDR1 and CDR2: MRHNA, SNTAGT. Trimming cost V 5 bases and J 7 bases; bases outside gene matches: 4. The CDR3 sequence is 15 residues long. The CDR3 spells CASSPTSGRGNEQFF. The CDR3 region has the DNA TGTGCCAGCAGTCCGACTAGCGGGAGGGGGAATGAGCAGTTCTTC.

This chain connects TRBV4-2 to TRBJ2-1; no clear D. CDR3 length: 16 amino acids. Germline V CDR1 and CDR2: LGHNA, YNFKEQ. Trimming pared 6 bases from V and 0 bases from J, leaving 15 bases between. CDR3 region: CASSPTHASSYNEQFF. The CDR3 nucleotides are TGTGCCAGCAGTCCTACCCACGCAAGCTCCTACAATGAGCAGTTCTTC.

The rearrangement uses TRBV7-9 and TRBJ2-1, with 7 bases fitting TRBD1. CDR1 and CDR2 from the germline V gene are SEHNR and FQNEAQ (reference sequence). The ends lost 5 bases at V and 8 bases at J; junction bases unmatched: 3. CDR3 length equals 12 residues. The CDR3 DNA sequence: TGTGCCAGCAGCAAGGGGGCGGATGAGCAGTTCTTC. Its translation: CASSKGADEQFF.

This clone was observed a few times. The V call is TRBV28, the J call TRBJ2-3; 8 nucleotides match TRBD2. Looked up from germline, CDR1 is MDHEN and CDR2 is SYDVKM. V lost 5 bases and J lost 0; bases outside the gene matches: 7. The CDR3 has 16 amino acids. CDR3: CASSPSGSMSTDTQYF. CDR3 sequence (DNA): TGTGCCAGCAGTCCGAGCGGGAGCATGAGCACAGATACGCAGTATTTT.

The V call is TRBV4-2, the J call TRBJ1-4; 7 bases line up with TRBD1. Per the germline V gene, CDR1 is LGHNA and CDR2 is YNFKEQ. CDR3 length: 16 amino acids. V was pared by 0 bases and J by 4 bases, with 5 bases of the junction left unmatched. The CDR3, as DNA: TGTGCCAGCAGCCAAGAACCGGGACAGCTTAATGAAAAACTGTTTTTT. Protein product: CASSQEPGQLNEKLFF.

The gene calls are TRBV5-6 and TRBJ2-3, with 15 positions matching TRBD2. V trimming: 5 bases; J trimming: 3 bases; junction bases outside the gene matches: 13. This CDR3 is built from 19 residues. Germline-derived CDR1 and CDR2 are SGHDT and YYEEEE. The CDR3 nucleotides read TGTGCCAGCAGTCCCGGACTAGCGGGAGGGGCCCCAAGGACAGATACGCAGTATTTT. Its protein product is CASSPGLAGGAPRTDTQYF.

The chain combines TRBV10-3 with TRBJ1-3, with D perhaps matching TRBD1 (5 bases). Trimming removed 6 bases at V and 3 bases at J, with 9 bases between. CDR1 is ENHRY, CDR2 SYGVKD, per germline. This CDR3 is built from 13 residues. As DNA, the CDR3 is TGTGCCATCAGAATAGACAGTGGAAACACCATATATTTT. Protein: CAIRIDSGNTIYF.

The V call is TRBV5-4, the J call TRBJ2-2; D remains unclear. The CDR3 runs to 13 residues. V lost 3 bases to trimming and J lost 5 bases, with 8 bases between them. CDR1 SGHNT and CDR2 YYREEE come from the germline V gene (reference sequence). The CDR3 loop is CASSWSLTGELFF. The CDR3 DNA follows: TGTGCCAGCAGCTGGTCTCTAACCGGGGAGCTGTTTTTT.

V usage is TRBV6-6 and J usage is TRBJ1-4, with D maybe TRBD1 (5 bases). Germline lookup yields CDR1 MNHNY and CDR2 SVGAGI (reference sequence). CDR3 length: 13 residues. Trimming removed 2 bases at V and 6 bases at J, with 7 bases between. The CDR3 DNA reads as TGTGCCAGCAGTTACGACAGCTATGAAAAACTGTTTTTT. As protein: CASSYDSYEKLFF.

The chain couples TRBV4-1 to TRBJ1-2, with unresolved D. This CDR3 contains 12 residues. Germline values: CDR1 MGHRA, CDR2 YSYEKL. Trimming shortened V by 0 bases and J by 5 bases, and 4 bases separated the two germline ends. This CDR3 reads CASSQDGYGYTF. CDR3 bases: TGCGCCAGCAGCCAAGACGGTTATGGCTACACCTTC.

The rearrangement links TRBV6-1 to TRBJ2-1; D is possibly TRBD1 (5 bases). The CDR3 length is 15 residues. Germline CDR1 is MNHNS and CDR2 is SASEGT. V dropped 10 bases and J dropped 3 bases, with 19 bases sitting between them. CDR3 sequence: CATRPSTVLYNEQFF. For the CDR3, the DNA is TGTGCCACCCGACCCTCGACAGTGCTCTACAATGAGCAGTTCTTC.

The chain links TRBV4-1 to TRBJ2-1; D gene uncertain. V was pared by 0 bases and J by 4 bases, with 13 bases between. Germline V CDR1 and CDR2: MGHRA, YSYEKL. The CDR3 runs 16 residues. CDR3 protein: CASSQESRSVYNEQFF. In DNA, the CDR3 is TGCGCCAGCAGCCAAGAATCCCGTTCAGTATACAATGAGCAGTTCTTC.

This rearrangement joins TRBV27 to TRBJ2-1; maybe TRBD1 (5 bases). V was shortened by 11 bases and J by 6 bases, with 14 bases between the two germline ends. Germline values: CDR1 MNHEY, CDR2 SMNVEV (reference sequence). The CDR3 loop spans 12 amino acids. The CDR3 nucleotides are TGTGCCGCAGGGTTCACAGGCAATGAGCAGTTCTTC. Protein: CAAGFTGNEQFF.